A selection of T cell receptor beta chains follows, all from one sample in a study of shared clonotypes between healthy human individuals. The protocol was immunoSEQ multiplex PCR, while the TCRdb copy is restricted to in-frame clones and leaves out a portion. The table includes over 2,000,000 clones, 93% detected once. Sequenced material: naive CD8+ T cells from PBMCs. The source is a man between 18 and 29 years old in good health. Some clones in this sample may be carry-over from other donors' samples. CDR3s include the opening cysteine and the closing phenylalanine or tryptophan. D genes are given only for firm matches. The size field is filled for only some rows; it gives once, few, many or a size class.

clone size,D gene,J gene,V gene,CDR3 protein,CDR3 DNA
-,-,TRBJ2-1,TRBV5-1,CASSLEGWNEQFF,TGCGCCAGCAGCTTGGAGGGGTGGAATGAGCAGTTCTTC
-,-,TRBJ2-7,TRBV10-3,CAISELETRSYEQYF,TGTGCCATCAGTGAGTTGGAGACGCGGTCCTACGAGCAGTACTTC
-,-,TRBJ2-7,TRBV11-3,CASSTGPAYEQYF,TGTGCCAGCAGTACGGGGCCGGCCTACGAGCAGTACTTC
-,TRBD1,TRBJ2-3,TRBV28,CASSSGGNGDTQYF,TGTGCCAGCAGCTCAGGGGGAAACGGGGATACGCAGTATTTT
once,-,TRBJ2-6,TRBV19,CASSMRFSGANVLTF,TGTGCCAGTAGTATGCGTTTCTCTGGGGCCAACGTCCTGACTTTC
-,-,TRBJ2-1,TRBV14,CASSRLAEGGEQFF,TGTGCCAGCAGCCGATTAGCGGAGGGGGGTGAGCAGTTCTTC
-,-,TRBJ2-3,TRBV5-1,CASSPGLRSESTDTQYF,TGCGCCAGCAGTCCCGGGTTGCGCTCGGAGAGCACAGATACGCAGTATTTT
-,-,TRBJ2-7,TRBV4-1,CASSQVGAASRGRGYEQYF,TGCGCCAGCAGCCAAGTGGGGGCTGCTAGCAGGGGAAGGGGCTACGAGCAGTACTTC
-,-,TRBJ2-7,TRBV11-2,CASSLLASGTSYEQYF,TGTGCCAGCAGCTTATTAGCCTCCGGCACTTCCTACGAGCAGTACTTC
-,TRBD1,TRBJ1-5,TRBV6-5,CASRPQGAEYQPQHF,TGTGCCAGCAGACCACAGGGGGCTGAATATCAGCCCCAGCATTTT
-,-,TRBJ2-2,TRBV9,CASSPGRVNTGELFF,TGTGCCAGCAGCCCCGGACGGGTGAACACCGGGGAGCTGTTTTTT
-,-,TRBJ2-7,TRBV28,CASSTGGRFSYEQYF,TGTGCCAGCAGTACCGGCGGGCGGTTTAGCTACGAGCAGTACTTC
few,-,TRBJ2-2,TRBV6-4,CASSPSTGIHGELFF,TGTGCCAGCAGTCCCTCAACAGGGATCCACGGGGAGCTGTTTTTT
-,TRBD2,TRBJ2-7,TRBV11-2,CASSFSGSLYEQYF,TGTGCCAGCAGCTTTAGCGGGAGCCTCTACGAGCAGTACTTC
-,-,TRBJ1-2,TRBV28,CASSFGDPGYYGYTF,TGTGCCAGCAGTTTTGGGGACCCAGGGTATTATGGCTACACCTTC
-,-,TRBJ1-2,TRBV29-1,CSATGYTF,TGCAGCGCCACTGGCTACACCTTC